This TCR beta chain originates from a study of CD8 T cells in Susac syndrome. RNA was extracted with the RNeasy kit, and a quantity of roughly 0.5 to 1 ug was reverse transcribed using random hexamers. By means of immunoSEQ multiplex PCR, TCR beta CDR3 spanning 54 Vbeta and 13 Jbeta underwent amplification. TCRdb ran MiXCR on the immunoSEQ multiplex PCR reads and lists one entry per CDR3 protein. The table has 250,000 or so distinct CDR3 sequences, roughly 93% seen once. Germline CDR1 and CDR2: DFQATT and SNEGSKA (reference sequence). V was pared by 3 bases and J by 4 bases, with 17 bases between. This CDR3 is 15 amino acids long. The study sequenced TCR beta in blood CD8+ and CD4+ T cells. Multiple sclerosis controls were treatment-naive patients with stable or active relapsing-remitting disease. The CD8+ and CD4+ T cells were isolated magnetically using a negative isolation approach, whereas the TEMRA cells were enriched by FACS.

The TCR comes from a human donor with multiple sclerosis. The V gene is TRBV20-1, the J gene TRBJ2-3; weak D call: TRBD2 (7 bases). The sequencing sample was made of CD4+ T cells from PBMCs. The CDR3 loop reads CSASPPGGYADTQYF. The CDR3 nucleotides are TGCAGTGCTAGCCCGCCGGGGGGCTACGCAGATACGCAGTATTTT.